This T cell receptor beta chain was identified during a study of blood T cell repertoires in COVID-19. Background on the study: Whether acute or convalescent, the COVID-19 samples came from the United States, Italy and Spain. T cells, B-cell-depleted T cells, or PBMCs provided the cDNA or gDNA that served as material.

There are 16 residues in the CDR3. The ends lost 0 bases at V and 7 bases at J; junction bases unmatched: 12. CDR1 SGHRS and CDR2 YFSETQ come from the germline V gene. As processed by the authors: Reference gene primers were amplified, and this amplification served to estimate nucleated cell counts. The repertoire was sequenced with immunoSEQ multiplex PCR; TCRdb's copy has only in-frame clones and lacks some. From that table come the V and J calls and clone size; the DNA was used to work out D and trimming. Counted here are 45,000 or so clones, 88% occurring once; the ten biggest clones make up over 11%.

The V and J genes are TRBV5-1 and TRBJ1-2, with TRBD1 identical over 7 bases. The sequence was collected from a human donor in a cohort sampled during active COVID-19. Specimen: peripheral blood. The chain's CDR3 is CASSLAGPRGPIGYTF. DNA for the CDR3: TGCGCCAGCAGCTTGGCAGGGCCTAGGGGGCCAATTGGCTACACCTTC.